This TCR beta chain was sequenced in a study of cytomegalovirus exposure and HLA in healthy donors. V lost 5 bases to trimming and J lost 8 bases; unmatched junction nucleotides: 6. Germline V gene lookup returns CDR1 MNHNY and CDR2 SVGAGI (reference sequence). This CDR3 is built from 14 residues. Remarks on this clone: Its specificity is unknown.

Study-level points and caveats: A later analysis appeared to link common viral pathogens to several of the most significant clusters. V- and J-gene trimming in TCR beta was tied to a missense DCLRE1C variant by an analysis performed later. An ancestry cluster, one associated with Asian ancestry, reportedly showed fewer N-insertions than the approximately 720-donor mean in a later analysis. The listing of some 170 TCR beta chains classed them as cytomegalovirus-associated.

PCR used 60 Vbeta primers and 13 Jbeta primers. The assay was immunoSEQ multiplex PCR, and TCRdb's table has in-frame clones only and misses some. This sample carries 220,000 or so clones, 65% to 80% of them seen once, and the ten largest clones take 1.7%. Sequenced input: PBMCs. The sequence came from a man aged 50 to 59 in good health and CMV-seronegative. The chain couples TRBV6-6 to TRBJ1-6; 7 nucleotides match TRBD1. CDR3 protein: CASSLTGADSPLHF. CDR3 in DNA: TGTGCCAGCAGTCTCACAGGGGCGGATTCACCCCTCCACTTT.